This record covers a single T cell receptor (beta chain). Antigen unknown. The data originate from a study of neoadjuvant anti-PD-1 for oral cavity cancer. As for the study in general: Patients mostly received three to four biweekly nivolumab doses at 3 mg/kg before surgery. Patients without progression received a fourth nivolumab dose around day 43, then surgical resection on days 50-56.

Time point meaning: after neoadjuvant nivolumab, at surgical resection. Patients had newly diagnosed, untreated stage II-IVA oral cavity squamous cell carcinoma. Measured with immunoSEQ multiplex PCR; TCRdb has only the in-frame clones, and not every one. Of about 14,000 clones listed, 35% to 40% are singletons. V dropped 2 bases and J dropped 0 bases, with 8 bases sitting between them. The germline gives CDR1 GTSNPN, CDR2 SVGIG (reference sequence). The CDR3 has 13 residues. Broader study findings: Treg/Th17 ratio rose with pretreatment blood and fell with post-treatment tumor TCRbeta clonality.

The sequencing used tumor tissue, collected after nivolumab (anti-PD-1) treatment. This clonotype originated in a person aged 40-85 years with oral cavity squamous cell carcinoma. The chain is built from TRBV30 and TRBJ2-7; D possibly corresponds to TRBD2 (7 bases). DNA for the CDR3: TGTGCCTGGAGTCGGGGGGCCTCCTACGAGCAGTACTTC. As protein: CAWSRGASYEQYF.